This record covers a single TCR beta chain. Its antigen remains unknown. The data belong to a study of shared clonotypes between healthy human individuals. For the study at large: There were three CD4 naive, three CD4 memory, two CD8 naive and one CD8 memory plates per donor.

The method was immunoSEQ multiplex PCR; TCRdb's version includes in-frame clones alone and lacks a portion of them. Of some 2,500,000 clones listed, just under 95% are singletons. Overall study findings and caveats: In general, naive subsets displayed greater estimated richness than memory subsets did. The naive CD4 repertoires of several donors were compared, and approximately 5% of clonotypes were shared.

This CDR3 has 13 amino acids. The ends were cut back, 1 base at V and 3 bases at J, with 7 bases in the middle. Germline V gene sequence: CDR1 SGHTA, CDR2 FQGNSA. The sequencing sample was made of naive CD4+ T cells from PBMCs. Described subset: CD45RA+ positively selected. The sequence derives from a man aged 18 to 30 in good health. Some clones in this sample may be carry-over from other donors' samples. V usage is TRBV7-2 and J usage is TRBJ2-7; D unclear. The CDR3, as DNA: TGTGCCAGCAGCTTAGGGAACAGCTACGAGCAGTACTTC. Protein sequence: CASSLGNSYEQYF. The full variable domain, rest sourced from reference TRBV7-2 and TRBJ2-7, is GAGVSQSPSNKVTEKGKDVELRCDPISGHTALYWYRQSLGQGLEFLIYFQGNSAPDKSGLPSDRFSAERTGGSVSTLTIQRTQQEDSAVYLCASSLGNSYEQYFGPGTRLTVT.